This is a list of T cell receptor beta chains from one sample in a study of blood T cells in healthy people across ages. TCRdb re-derived calls from the 5' RACE reads in MiXCR, one entry per CDR3 protein. The table shows about 1.1 million distinct CDR3 sequences, with more than 30% occurring only once. Specimen: blood. Receptor source: a man aged 18 to 29 in good health. Each CDR3 is given without its conserved first and last residue.

j_gene	len	v_gene	CDR3aa
TRBJ2-3	17	TRBV20-1	SARDLLAGGSWNTDTQY
.	14	TRBV13	ASSLAPLATYNEQY
TRBJ1-5	15	TRBV18	ASSPSGVGVDNQPQH
TRBJ1-2	12	TRBV7-2	ASTPWGINYGYT
.	9	TRBV20-1	SAPGRGIQY
TRBJ2-5	16	TRBV5-1	ASSLRTSGGATYNEQY
TRBJ2-3	11	TRBV12-3/TRBV12-4	AGSLGATDTQY
TRBJ2-3	13	TRBV7-6	ASSLVPARTDTQY
.	13	TRBV28	ASSSGRAQYNEQY
TRBJ2-1	13	TRBV18	ASSPTGPSTDEQF
TRBJ2-2	9	TRBV29-1	SVGVTGELF